Listed here is a single T cell receptor (beta chain). Libraries were prepared by immunoSEQ multiplex PCR; TCRdb keeps only in-frame clonotypes and omits some of them. This sample yields about 140,000 clones, of which around 92% are seen a single time; about 3% belongs to the top ten. This entry belongs to a study of T cell responses to AZD1222 COVID-19 vaccine. The CDR3 spans 15 residues. Unmatched junction bases numbered 6, after V lost 2 bases and J lost 6 bases. The germline CDR1 and CDR2 sequences are KGHSH and LQKENI. The rearrangement uses TRBV18 and TRBJ2-2; 7 bases are shared with TRBD1. This receptor was identified in an adult in good health. Source: peripheral blood, taken on day 0 of AZD1222 vaccination. The CDR3 DNA reads as TGTGCCAGCTCACCAGTGACAGGGATGGCCGGGGAGCTGTTTTTT. It yields the protein CASSPVTGMAGELFF.